One sample yielded the 20 T cell receptor beta chains listed below, sequenced in a study of cytomegalovirus exposure and HLA in healthy donors. The PCR employed 60 Vbeta primers together with 13 Jbeta primers. Method: immunoSEQ multiplex PCR; TCRdb's copy keeps in-frame clones and lacks some. This table holds under 150,000 clones, almost 80% found once. Input material: PBMCs. The source of these receptors is a man aged 18 to 30 in good health and CMV-seronegative.

This rearrangement joins TRBV15 to TRBJ1-5; 10 bases match TRBD1. The ends lost 1 base at V and 5 bases at J; junction bases unmatched: 2. This CDR3 is 15 amino acids long. Germline V CDR1 and CDR2: LNHNV, YYDKDF (reference sequence). The CDR3 is CATSRVGTGDQPQHF. For the CDR3, the DNA is TGTGCCACCAGCAGAGTAGGGACAGGGGATCAGCCCCAGCATTTT.

This clone was seen a single time. J is TRBJ2-1 and V is TRBV5-1; D unresolved. The germline V and J ends were trimmed by 5 bases and 7 bases, with 10 bases remaining between them. There are 12 residues in the CDR3. Germline lookup yields CDR1 SGHRS and CDR2 YFSETQ. CDR3 nucleotides: TGCGCCAGCAGTTTCGGTCCGAATGAGCAGTTCTTC. Translated: CASSFGPNEQFF.

The V call is TRBV27, the J call TRBJ1-2; D might be TRBD1 (6 bases). The CDR3 totals 15 residues. Germline CDR1 is MNHEY and CDR2 is SMNVEV (reference sequence). V dropped 4 bases and J dropped 4 bases, with 16 bases sitting between them. CDR3 sequence (DNA): TGTGCCAGCAGTTCGACTAAGACAGGTTTCTATGGCTACACCTTC. It is translated as CASSSTKTGFYGYTF.

This clone has only one observation. V is TRBV30 and J is TRBJ1-2, with 8 bases aligning to TRBD1. The germline CDR1 and CDR2 sequences are GTSNPN and SVGIG (reference sequence). The CDR3 has 15 amino acids. The J segment lost 0 bases and the V segment lost 0 bases, leaving 3 bases of the junction unmatched. CDR3 sequence: CAWSVGQVSNYGYTF. The CDR3 DNA is TGTGCCTGGAGTGTGGGACAGGTTTCTAACTATGGCTACACCTTC.

V gene TRBV19 combines with J gene TRBJ1-2; D perhaps matches TRBD1 (6 bases). The germline V gene has CDR1 LNHDA and CDR2 SQIVND (reference sequence). The CDR3 contains 15 residues. Trimming took off 4 bases at V and 2 bases at J, with 14 bases between the two ends. DNA for the CDR3: TGTGCCAGTAGTAAACAGGGCAATATGAACTATGGCTACACCTTC. Its translation is CASSKQGNMNYGYTF.

This clone was found a few times. This chain uses TRBV7-2 with TRBJ1-4; D is uncertain. The CDR3 runs to 14 residues. Germline CDR1 and CDR2: SGHTA and FQGNSA. V gave up 1 base and J gave up 7 bases, with 10 bases separating them. CDR3 nucleotides: TGTGCCAGCAGCTTAGGACTCCTGAGTGAAAAACTGTTTTTT. Translating gives CASSLGLLSEKLFF. Variable domain in full (rest from reference TRBV7-2 and TRBJ1-4): GAGVSQSPSNKVTEKGKDVELRCDPISGHTALYWYRQSLGQGLEFLIYFQGNSAPDKSGLPSDRFSAERTGGSVSTLTIQRTQQEDSAVYLCASSLGLLSEKLFFGSGTQLSVL.

The chain joins TRBV4-2 to TRBJ2-7, with TRBD1 identical over 8 bases. Germline CDR1 reads LGHNA; CDR2 reads YNFKEQ. The CDR3 length is 14 residues. V shed 1 base and J 5 bases; nucleotides not matched to a gene: 4. CDR3 sequence reads: CASSQGHRGNEQYF. DNA of the CDR3: TGTGCCAGCAGCCAAGGTCACAGGGGGAACGAGCAGTACTTC.

The rearrangement links TRBV30 to TRBJ1-2; D uncertain. The CDR3 is 13 amino acids. CDR1 is GTSNPN and CDR2 is SVGIG in the germline V gene (reference sequence). Trimming removed 4 bases at V and 0 bases at J, with 9 bases between. DNA for the CDR3: TGTGCCTGGATAACAAACACTAACTATGGCTACACCTTC. Translated, it gives CAWITNTNYGYTF.

The genes are TRBV9 and TRBJ2-1, with D perhaps matching TRBD1 (5 bases). CDR3 size: 14 residues. Germline lookup yields CDR1 SGDLS and CDR2 YYNGEE. V lost 1 base and J lost 8, with 13 bases in between. CDR3 region: CASSVRTRDDEQFF. In nucleotides, the CDR3 is TGTGCCAGCAGCGTACGAACCAGGGATGATGAGCAGTTCTTC.

The gene calls are TRBV11-1 and TRBJ1-4, with 8 bases matching TRBD1. Germline V lookup: CDR1 SGHAT, CDR2 FQDESV (reference sequence). The CDR3 runs to 14 residues. Trimming at V came to 5 bases and at J to 6 bases, leaving 5 bases not matched to a gene. The CDR3 spells CASSPTTGDEKLFF. The CDR3 bases are TGTGCCAGCAGCCCAACGACAGGGGATGAAAAACTGTTTTTT.

This clone appeared once. This chain connects TRBV5-1 to TRBJ2-3; D is uncertain. There are 14 residues in the CDR3. The V end was cut by 4 bases, the J end by 1 base, with 10 bases between. Germline V CDR1 and CDR2: SGHRS, YFSETQ. CDR3 in amino acids: CASSPSLGTDTQYF. The CDR3, as DNA: TGCGCCAGCAGCCCTTCCCTTGGCACAGATACGCAGTATTTT.

The gene calls are TRBV9 and TRBJ2-2; D uncertain. V gave up 2 bases and J gave up 4 bases, with 6 bases separating them. Germline loops: CDR1 SGDLS, CDR2 YYNGEE. The CDR3 length is 13 residues. The CDR3 loop reads CASSVQFTGELFF. The CDR3 nucleotides are TGTGCCAGCAGCGTGCAGTTCACCGGGGAGCTGTTTTTT.

This clone has more than one count but fewer than ten. The gene calls are TRBV5-1 and TRBJ2-7; D perhaps matches TRBD2 (6 bases). Germline V gene lookup returns CDR1 SGHRS and CDR2 YFSETQ. V dropped 4 bases and J dropped 5 bases, with 13 bases sitting between them. This CDR3 is 13 amino acids long. The CDR3 coding sequence is TGCGCCAGCAGCAAGGGGCGCGGGGACGAGCAGTACTTC. Translation: CASSKGRGDEQYF.

V gene TRBV4-3 combines with J gene TRBJ1-4, with 7 bases that match TRBD1. Trimming removed 4 bases from V and 11 bases from J; junction bases left unmatched: 16. This CDR3 has 16 amino acids. Germline V lookup: CDR1 LGHNA, CDR2 YSLEER. The CDR3 region is CASSRTTGTAAGKLFF. The CDR3 DNA reads TGCGCCAGCAGCCGCACAACCGGGACAGCCGCCGGCAAACTGTTTTTT.

This clone has a handful of counts. For the CDR3, the DNA is TGTGCCAGCAGCCGCAGGAAACGGTACACTGAAGCTTTCTTT. Its translation: CASSRRKRYTEAFF. The rearrangement uses TRBV5-6 and TRBJ1-1; D remains ambiguous. CDR3 size: 14 residues. Trimming left V 4 bases short and J 3 bases short, with 13 bases between. Germline-derived CDR1 and CDR2 are SGHDT and YYEEEE.

The chain combines TRBV6-5 with TRBJ2-1; TRBD2 agrees at 10 bases. Germline V gene lookup returns CDR1 MNHEY and CDR2 SVGAGI. This CDR3 contains 14 residues. Trimming cost V 7 bases and J 4 bases; bases outside gene matches: 4. CDR3 sequence: CASTTSGAYNEQFF. The DNA of the CDR3 is TGTGCCAGCACTACTAGCGGGGCTTACAATGAGCAGTTCTTC.

The chain links TRBV2 to TRBJ1-2, with D possibly TRBD1 on 6 matching bases. This CDR3 comprises 16 residues. Per germline, CDR1 SNHLY and CDR2 FYNNEI. Trimming cost V 6 bases and J 3 bases, with 20 bases left between them. In DNA, the CDR3 is TGTGCCAGCAGGAACCTTGGAAGACAGGTGGACTATGGCTACACCTTC. It codes for CASRNLGRQVDYGYTF.

This clone was picked up one time. This chain uses TRBV6-1 with TRBJ1-5, with TRBD1 matching over 7 bases. V was clipped by 0 bases and J by 4 bases; unmatched bases: 3. There are 15 residues in the CDR3. Germline CDR1 and CDR2: MNHNS and SASEGT. The CDR3 spells CASSEAGQQNQPQHF. The CDR3 DNA reads TGTGCCAGCAGTGAAGCGGGACAGCAGAATCAGCCCCAGCATTTT.

The chain recombines TRBV10-3 with TRBJ2-1; TRBD2 matches at 7 bases. The length of the CDR3 is 16 residues. Trimming removed 0 bases from V and 4 bases from J; junction bases left unmatched: 6. From germline, CDR1 is ENHRY and CDR2 SYGVKD. The CDR3 region has the DNA TGTGCCATCAGTGAGTCGGCAGCGGGGACTTACAATGAGCAGTTCTTC. Translating it yields CAISESAAGTYNEQFF.

The chain joins TRBV9 to TRBJ2-7; 8 bases match TRBD2. The CDR3 covers 16 residues. The J segment lost 3 bases and the V segment lost 4 bases, leaving 12 bases of the junction unmatched. The germline gives CDR1 SGDLS, CDR2 YYNGEE. The CDR3 is CASSPRGAGAGYEQYF. The CDR3 DNA sequence: TGTGCCAGCAGCCCCCGCGGAGCGGGGGCCGGCTACGAGCAGTACTTC.